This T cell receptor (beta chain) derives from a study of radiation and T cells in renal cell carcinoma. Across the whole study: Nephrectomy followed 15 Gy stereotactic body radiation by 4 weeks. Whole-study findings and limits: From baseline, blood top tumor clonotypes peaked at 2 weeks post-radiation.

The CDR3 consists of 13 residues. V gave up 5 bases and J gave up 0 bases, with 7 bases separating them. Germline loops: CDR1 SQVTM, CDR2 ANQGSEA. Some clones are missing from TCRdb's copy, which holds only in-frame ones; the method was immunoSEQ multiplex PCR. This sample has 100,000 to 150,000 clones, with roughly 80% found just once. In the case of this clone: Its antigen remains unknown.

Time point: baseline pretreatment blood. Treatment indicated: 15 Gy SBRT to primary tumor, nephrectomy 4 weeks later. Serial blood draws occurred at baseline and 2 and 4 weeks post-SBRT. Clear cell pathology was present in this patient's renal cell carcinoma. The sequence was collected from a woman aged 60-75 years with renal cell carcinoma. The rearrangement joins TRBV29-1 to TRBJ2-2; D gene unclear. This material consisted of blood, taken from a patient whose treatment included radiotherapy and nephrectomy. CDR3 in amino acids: CSVQKPNTGELFF. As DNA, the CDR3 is TGCAGCGTTCAGAAGCCGAACACCGGGGAGCTGTTTTTT.